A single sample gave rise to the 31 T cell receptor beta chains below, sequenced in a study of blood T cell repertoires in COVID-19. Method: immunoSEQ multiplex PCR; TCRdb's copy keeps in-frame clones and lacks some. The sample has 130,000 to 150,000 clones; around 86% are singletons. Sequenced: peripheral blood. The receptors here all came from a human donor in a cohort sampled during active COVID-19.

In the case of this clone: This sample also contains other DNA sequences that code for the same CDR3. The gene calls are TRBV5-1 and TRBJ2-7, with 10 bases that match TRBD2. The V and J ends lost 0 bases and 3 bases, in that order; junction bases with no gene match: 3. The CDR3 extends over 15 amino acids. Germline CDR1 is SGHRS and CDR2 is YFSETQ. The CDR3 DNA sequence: TGCGCCAGCAGCTTGGCTCTAGCGGGGGTCTACGAGCAGTACTTC. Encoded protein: CASSLALAGVYEQYF.

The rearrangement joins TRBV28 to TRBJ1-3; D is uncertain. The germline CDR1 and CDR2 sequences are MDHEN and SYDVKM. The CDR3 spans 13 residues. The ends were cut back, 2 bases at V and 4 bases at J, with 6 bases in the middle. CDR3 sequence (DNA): TGTGCCAGCAGTTTAGATACAGGAAACACCATATATTTT. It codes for CASSLDTGNTIYF.

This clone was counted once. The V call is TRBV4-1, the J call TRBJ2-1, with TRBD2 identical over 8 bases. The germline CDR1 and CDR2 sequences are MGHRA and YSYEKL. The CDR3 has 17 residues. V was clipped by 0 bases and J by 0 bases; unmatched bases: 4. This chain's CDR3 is CASSQDRGGSSYNEQFF. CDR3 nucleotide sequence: TGCGCCAGCAGCCAAGACCGCGGGGGGAGCTCCTACAATGAGCAGTTCTTC.

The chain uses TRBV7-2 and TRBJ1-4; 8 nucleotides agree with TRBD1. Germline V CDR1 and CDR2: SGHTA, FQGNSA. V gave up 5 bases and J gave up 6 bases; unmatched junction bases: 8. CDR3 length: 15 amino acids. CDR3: CASSADRGLDEKLFF. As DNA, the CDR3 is TGTGCCAGCAGCGCAGACAGGGGTTTGGATGAAAAACTGTTTTTT.

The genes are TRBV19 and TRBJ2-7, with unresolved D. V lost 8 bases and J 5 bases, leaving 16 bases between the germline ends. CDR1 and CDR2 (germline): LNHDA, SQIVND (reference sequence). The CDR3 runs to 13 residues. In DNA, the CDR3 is TGTGCCAGTCGACGAGGCGCTTACGACGAGCAGTACTTC. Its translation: CASRRGAYDEQYF.

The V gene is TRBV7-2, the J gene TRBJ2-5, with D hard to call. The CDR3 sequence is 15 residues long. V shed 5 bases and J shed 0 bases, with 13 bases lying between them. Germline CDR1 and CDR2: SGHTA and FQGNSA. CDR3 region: CASSPETMYQETQYF. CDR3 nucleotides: TGTGCCAGCAGCCCTGAGACAATGTACCAAGAGACCCAGTACTTC. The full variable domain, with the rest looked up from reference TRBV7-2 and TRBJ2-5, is GAGVSQSPSNKVTEKGKDVELRCDPISGHTALYWYRQSLGQGLEFLIYFQGNSAPDKSGLPSDRFSAERTGGSVSTLTIQRTQQEDSAVYLCASSPETMYQETQYFGPGTRLLVL.

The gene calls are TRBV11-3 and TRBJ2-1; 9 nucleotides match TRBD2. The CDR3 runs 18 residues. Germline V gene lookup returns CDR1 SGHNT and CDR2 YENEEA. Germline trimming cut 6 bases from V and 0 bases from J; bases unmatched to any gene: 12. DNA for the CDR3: TGTGCCAGCAGTACGTCTAGCGGGACCCCGAGCTCCTACAATGAGCAGTTCTTC. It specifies CASSTSSGTPSSYNEQFF. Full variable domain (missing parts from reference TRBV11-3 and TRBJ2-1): EAGVVQSPRYKIIEKKQPVAFWCNPISGHNTLYWYLQNLGQGPELLIRYENEEAVDDSQLPKDRFSAERLKGVDSTLKIQPAELGDSAVYLCASSTSSGTPSSYNEQFFGPGTRLTVL.

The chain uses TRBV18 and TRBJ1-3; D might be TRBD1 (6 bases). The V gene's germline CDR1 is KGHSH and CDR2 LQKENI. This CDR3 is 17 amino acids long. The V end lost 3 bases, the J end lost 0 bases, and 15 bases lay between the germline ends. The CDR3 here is CASSPLQGANSGNTIYF. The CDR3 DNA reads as TGTGCCAGCTCACCCCTACAGGGAGCCAACTCTGGAAACACCATATATTTT. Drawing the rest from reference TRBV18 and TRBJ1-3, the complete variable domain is NAGVMQNPRHLVRRRGQEARLRCSPMKGHSHVYWYRQLPEEGLKFMVYLQKENIIDESGMPKERFSAEFPKEGPSILRIQQVVRGDSAAYFCASSPLQGANSGNTIYFGEGSWLTVV.

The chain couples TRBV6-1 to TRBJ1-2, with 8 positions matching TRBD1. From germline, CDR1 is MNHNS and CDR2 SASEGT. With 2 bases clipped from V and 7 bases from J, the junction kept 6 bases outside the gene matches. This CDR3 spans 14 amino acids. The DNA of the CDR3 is TGTGCCAGCAGTGAACAGGGGGCGGGTAGTGGCTACACCTTC. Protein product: CASSEQGAGSGYTF.

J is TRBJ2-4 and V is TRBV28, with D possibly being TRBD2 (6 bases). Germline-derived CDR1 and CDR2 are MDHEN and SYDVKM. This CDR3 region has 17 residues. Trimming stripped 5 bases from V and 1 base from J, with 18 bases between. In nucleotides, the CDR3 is TGTGCCAGCAGTCCACTAATAGCGGTTTTCGCCAAAAACATTCAGTACTTC. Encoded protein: CASSPLIAVFAKNIQYF.

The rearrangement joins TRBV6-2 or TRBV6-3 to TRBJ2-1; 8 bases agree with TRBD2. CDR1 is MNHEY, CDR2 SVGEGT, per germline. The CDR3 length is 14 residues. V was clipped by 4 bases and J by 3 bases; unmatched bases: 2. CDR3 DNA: TGTGCCAGCAGTTCCAGCGGGAGCTACAATGAGCAGTTCTTC. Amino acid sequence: CASSSSGSYNEQFF.

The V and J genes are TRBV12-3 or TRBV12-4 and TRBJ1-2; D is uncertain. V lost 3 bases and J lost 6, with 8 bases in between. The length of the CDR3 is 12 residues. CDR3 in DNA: TGTGCCAGCAGTTTTTCAGGAAATGGCTACACCTTC. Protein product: CASSFSGNGYTF.

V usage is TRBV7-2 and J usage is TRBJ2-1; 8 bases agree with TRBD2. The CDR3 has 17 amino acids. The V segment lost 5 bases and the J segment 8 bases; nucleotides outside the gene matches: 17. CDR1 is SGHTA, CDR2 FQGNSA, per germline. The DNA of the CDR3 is TGTGCCAGCAGCCCCATCTCGAGCCGGGAGGGCCTTGATGAGCAGTTCTTC. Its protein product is CASSPISSREGLDEQFF.

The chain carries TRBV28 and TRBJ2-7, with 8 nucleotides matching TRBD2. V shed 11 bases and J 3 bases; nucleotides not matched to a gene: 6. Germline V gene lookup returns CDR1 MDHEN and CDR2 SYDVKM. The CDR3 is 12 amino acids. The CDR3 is CAGGTSGYEQYF. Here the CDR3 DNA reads TGTGCCGGGGGGACTAGTGGCTACGAGCAGTACTTC.

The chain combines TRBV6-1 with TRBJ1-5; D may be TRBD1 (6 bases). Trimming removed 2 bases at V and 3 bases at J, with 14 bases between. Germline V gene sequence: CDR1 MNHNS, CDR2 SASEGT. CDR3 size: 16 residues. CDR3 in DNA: TGTGCCAGCAGTGAACAGGGGCCCTATACCAATCAGCCCCAGCATTTT. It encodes CASSEQGPYTNQPQHF.

The CDR3 region has the DNA TGTGCCAGCAGTCCCCCCTTGAGACAGGGCGGTGGCTACACCTTC. This translates into CASSPPLRQGGGYTF. The chain couples TRBV6-5 to TRBJ1-2, with 7 bases aligning to TRBD1. Germline-derived CDR1 and CDR2 are MNHEY and SVGAGI. With 5 bases clipped from V and 7 bases from J, the junction kept 13 bases outside the gene matches. The CDR3 covers 15 residues.

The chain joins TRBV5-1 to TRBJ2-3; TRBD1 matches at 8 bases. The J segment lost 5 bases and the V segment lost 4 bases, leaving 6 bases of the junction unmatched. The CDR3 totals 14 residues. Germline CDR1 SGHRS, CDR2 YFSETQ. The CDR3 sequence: CASSEAGGIDTQYF. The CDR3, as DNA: TGCGCCAGCAGCGAGGCAGGGGGCATAGATACGCAGTATTTT. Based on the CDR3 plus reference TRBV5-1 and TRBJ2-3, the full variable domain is KAGVTQTPRYLIKTRGQQVTLSCSPISGHRSVSWYQQTPGQGLQFLFEYFSETQRNKGNFPGRFSGRQFSNSRSEMNVSTLELGDSALYLCASSEAGGIDTQYFGPGTRLTVL.

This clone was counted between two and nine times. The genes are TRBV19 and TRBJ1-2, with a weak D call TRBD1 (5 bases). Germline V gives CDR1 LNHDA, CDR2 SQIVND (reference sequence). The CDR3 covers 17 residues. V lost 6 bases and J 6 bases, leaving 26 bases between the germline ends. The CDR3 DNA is TGTGCCAGTAGCAGTACTCGGGGGACGACGCGCACGGATGGCTACACCTTC. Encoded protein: CASSSTRGTTRTDGYTF.

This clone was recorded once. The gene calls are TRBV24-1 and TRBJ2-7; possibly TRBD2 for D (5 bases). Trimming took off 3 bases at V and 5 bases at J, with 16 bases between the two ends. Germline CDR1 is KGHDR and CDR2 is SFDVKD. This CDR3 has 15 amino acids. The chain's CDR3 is CATSDPREGINEQYF. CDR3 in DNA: TGTGCCACCAGTGATCCCAGAGAGGGCATCAACGAGCAGTACTTC.

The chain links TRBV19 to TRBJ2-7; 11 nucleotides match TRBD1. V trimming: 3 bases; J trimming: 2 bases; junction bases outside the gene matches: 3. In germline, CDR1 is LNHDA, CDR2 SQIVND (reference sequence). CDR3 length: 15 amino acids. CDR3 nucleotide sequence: TGTGCCAGTAGTATGGACAGGGGGCCCACCTACGAGCAGTACTTC. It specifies CASSMDRGPTYEQYF.

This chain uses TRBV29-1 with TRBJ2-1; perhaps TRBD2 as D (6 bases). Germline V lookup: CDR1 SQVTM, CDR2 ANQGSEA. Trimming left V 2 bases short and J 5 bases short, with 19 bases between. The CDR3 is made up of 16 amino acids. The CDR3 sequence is CSVEPTHGSVDNEQFF. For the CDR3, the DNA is TGCAGCGTTGAACCCACTCACGGGAGTGTCGACAATGAGCAGTTCTTC.

As DNA, the CDR3 is TGTGCCAGCAGTTACTCGAGGACTTTACACGAGCAGTACTTC. This codes for CASSYSRTLHEQYF. The chain links TRBV6-5 to TRBJ2-7, with D perhaps matching TRBD2 (5 bases). V was shortened by 0 bases and J by 5 bases, with 11 bases between the two germline ends. CDR3 length: 14 residues. The germline V gene has CDR1 MNHEY and CDR2 SVGAGI.

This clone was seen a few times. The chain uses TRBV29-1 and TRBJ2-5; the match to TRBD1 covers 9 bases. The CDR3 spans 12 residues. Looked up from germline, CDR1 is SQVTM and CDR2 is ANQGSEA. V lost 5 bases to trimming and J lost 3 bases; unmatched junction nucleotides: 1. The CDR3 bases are TGCAGCGTTAGGACAGGGGAAGAGACCCAGTACTTC. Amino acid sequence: CSVRTGEETQYF.

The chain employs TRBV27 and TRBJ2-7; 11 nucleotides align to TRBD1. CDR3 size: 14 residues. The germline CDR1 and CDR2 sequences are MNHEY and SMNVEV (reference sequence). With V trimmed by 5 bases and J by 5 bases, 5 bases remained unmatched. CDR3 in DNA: TGTGCCAGCAGTCGGACAGGGGGCTCAGACGAGCAGTACTTC. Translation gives CASSRTGGSDEQYF.

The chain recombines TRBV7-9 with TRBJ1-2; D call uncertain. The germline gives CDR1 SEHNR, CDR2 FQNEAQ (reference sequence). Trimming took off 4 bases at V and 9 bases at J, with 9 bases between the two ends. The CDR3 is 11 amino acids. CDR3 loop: CASSSPGSYTF. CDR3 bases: TGTGCCAGCAGCTCCCCCGGTAGCTACACCTTC.

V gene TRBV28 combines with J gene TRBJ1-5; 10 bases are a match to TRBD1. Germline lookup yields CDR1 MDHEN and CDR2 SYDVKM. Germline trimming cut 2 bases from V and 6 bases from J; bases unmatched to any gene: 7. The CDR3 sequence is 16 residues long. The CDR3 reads CASSLGTGALGQPQHF. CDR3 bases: TGTGCCAGCAGTTTAGGGACAGGGGCGTTGGGTCAGCCCCAGCATTTT.

CDR3 amino acids: CASSGQGGFGYTF. As DNA, the CDR3 is TGTGCCAGCAGCGGACAGGGCGGTTTTGGCTACACCTTC. The chain employs TRBV6-5 and TRBJ1-2; 8 bases align to TRBD1. The CDR3 runs 13 residues. The V gene end was trimmed by 6 bases and the J gene end by 7 bases; junction bases not matched to a gene: 7. Germline CDR1 reads MNHEY; CDR2 reads SVGAGI.

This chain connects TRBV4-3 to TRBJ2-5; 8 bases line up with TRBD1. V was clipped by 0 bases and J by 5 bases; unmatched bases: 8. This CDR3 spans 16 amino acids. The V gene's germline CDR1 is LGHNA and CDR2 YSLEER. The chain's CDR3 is CASSQDFAGGAETQYF. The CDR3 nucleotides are TGCGCCAGCAGCCAAGATTTTGCAGGGGGCGCGGAGACCCAGTACTTC.

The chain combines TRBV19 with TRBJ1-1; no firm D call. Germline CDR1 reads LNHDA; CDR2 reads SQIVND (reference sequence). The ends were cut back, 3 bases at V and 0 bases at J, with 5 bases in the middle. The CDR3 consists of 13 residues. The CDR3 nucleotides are TGTGCCAGTAGTATCTTCTTGAACACTGAAGCTTTCTTT. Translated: CASSIFLNTEAFF.

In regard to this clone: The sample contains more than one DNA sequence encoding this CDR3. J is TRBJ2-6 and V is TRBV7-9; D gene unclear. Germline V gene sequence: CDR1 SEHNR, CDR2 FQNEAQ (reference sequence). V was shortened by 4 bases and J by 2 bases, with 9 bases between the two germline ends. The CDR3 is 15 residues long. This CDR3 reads CASSSPGAGANVLTF. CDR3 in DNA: TGTGCCAGCAGCTCCCCTGGAGCTGGGGCCAACGTCCTGACTTTC.

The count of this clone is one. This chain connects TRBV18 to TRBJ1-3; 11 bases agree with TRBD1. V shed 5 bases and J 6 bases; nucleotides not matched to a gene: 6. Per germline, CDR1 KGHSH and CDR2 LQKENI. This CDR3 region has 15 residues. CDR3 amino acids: CASSGQGARQNTIYF. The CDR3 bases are TGTGCCAGCTCAGGACAGGGGGCGCGTCAAAACACCATATATTTT.